The text below deals with one TCR beta chain. This record belongs to a study of OX40 agonist ivuxolimab in advanced cancers. CDR1 and CDR2 (germline): MNHNY, SVGAGI (reference sequence). The V end lost 0 bases, the J end lost 4 bases, and 15 bases lay between the germline ends. This CDR3 is 16 amino acids long. Sequencing used immunoSEQ multiplex PCR; TCRdb keeps in-frame clones, though not all of them. This table holds 50,000 or so clones, 89% found once. The rearrangement uses TRBV6-6 and TRBJ1-1; possible D gene TRBD1, 5 bases. The source material was CD4+ or CD8+ T cells sorted from blood, sampled in a trial of the OX40 agonist ivuxolimab. The sequence was obtained from an adult with an advanced solid tumor such as melanoma, head and neck, liver or kidney cancer. The CDR3 sequence: CASSYSEYIGATEAFF. CDR3 bases: TGTGCCAGCAGTTACTCGGAGTACATTGGGGCCACTGAAGCTTTCTTT.